This is a list of T cell receptor beta chains from one sample in a study of blood T cell repertoires in COVID-19. Generated by immunoSEQ multiplex PCR, the TCRdb table keeps only in-frame clones and is missing some. Found here are roughly 30,000 clones, around three quarters of them singletons; the top ten hold over 30%. Material: peripheral blood. Every receptor here comes from a man between 65 and 80 years old with acute or convalescent COVID-19. Both conserved end residues are part of each CDR3. D genes are given only for firm matches. The size entry is marked missing in some rows and otherwise reads once, few, many or a size class.

d_call	clone_size	v_call	j_call	cdr3_aa	cdr3_nt
TRBD1	NA	TRBV9	TRBJ2-5	CASSRDRAQETQYF	TGTGCCAGCAGCCGGGACAGGGCCCAAGAGACCCAGTACTTC
TRBD1	NA	TRBV11-1	TRBJ1-6	CASSLTTGDSPLHF	TGTGCCAGCAGCTTAACTACAGGGGATTCACCCCTCCACTTT
TRBD1	NA	TRBV6-5	TRBJ1-4	CASRTAGTANEKLFF	TGTGCCAGCAGAACAGCCGGGACAGCAAATGAAAAACTGTTTTTT
NA	NA	TRBV7-2	TRBJ2-7	CASSPAGYEQYF	TGTGCCAGCAGCCCCGCGGGCTACGAGCAGTACTTC
NA	NA	TRBV5-1	TRBJ1-4	CASSPLATNEKLFF	TGCGCCAGCAGCCCACTAGCAACTAATGAAAAACTGTTTTTT
NA	NA	TRBV28	TRBJ2-2	CASTLASGDGGELFF	TGTGCCAGCACCCTTGCCTCAGGGGACGGCGGGGAGCTGTTTTTT
TRBD2	NA	TRBV7-2	TRBJ2-7	CASSPGTSGRYEQYF	TGTGCCAGCAGCCCCGGGACTAGCGGGCGCTACGAGCAGTACTTC
TRBD1	few	TRBV19	TRBJ1-2	CASSDRGRSGYTF	TGTGCCAGTAGCGACAGGGGGAGGAGTGGCTACACCTTC
TRBD1	NA	TRBV7-3	TRBJ2-2	CASSSRGRRTGELFF	TGTGCCAGCAGCTCCAGGGGGCGTAGGACCGGGGAGCTGTTTTTT
NA	NA	TRBV10-3	TRBJ1-5	CAISGAERSNQPQHF	TGTGCCATCAGTGGTGCGGAGAGGAGCAATCAGCCCCAGCATTTT
TRBD2	NA	TRBV5-1	TRBJ2-3	CASSRRTSGGDTDTQYF	TGCGCCAGCAGCCGCCGGACTAGCGGGGGAGACACAGATACGCAGTATTTT
TRBD1	NA	TRBV5-1	TRBJ2-7	CASRSRDRGVNEQYF	TGCGCCAGCAGGTCCCGGGACAGGGGTGTCAACGAGCAGTACTTC
TRBD2	NA	TRBV15	TRBJ2-1	CATSSPGGGQNEQFF	TGTGCCACCAGCAGTCCCGGGGGGGGACAAAATGAGCAGTTCTTC
NA	once	TRBV3-1/TRBV3-2	TRBJ2-3	CASKLESTDTQYF	TGTGCCAGCAAACTAGAGAGCACAGATACGCAGTATTTT
NA	few	TRBV7-2	TRBJ2-3	CASIDRPTDTQYF	TGTGCCAGCATAGACAGACCCACAGATACGCAGTATTTT
NA	once	TRBV7-9	TRBJ1-2	CASSLVSVNYGYTF	TGTGCCAGCAGCTTAGTCTCGGTGAACTATGGCTACACCTTC
TRBD2	NA	TRBV19	TRBJ2-1	CASSGRAGAYNEQFF	TGTGCCAGTAGCGGTCGAGCGGGAGCTTACAATGAGCAGTTCTTC
TRBD1	NA	TRBV24-1	TRBJ2-7	CATSDFGGQGGQYF	TGTGCCACCAGTGATTTTGGGGGACAGGGAGGGCAGTACTTC
TRBD2	NA	TRBV7-2	TRBJ2-7	CASSPDRGRAAEQYF	TGTGCCAGCAGCCCCGACCGGGGGAGGGCGGCCGAGCAGTACTTC
TRBD1	NA	TRBV28	TRBJ1-1	CASSLIQGAPNTEAFF	TGTGCCAGCAGTTTAATCCAGGGGGCCCCCAACACTGAAGCTTTCTTT
TRBD1	NA	TRBV7-9	TRBJ2-3	CASSTGQGIDTQYF	TGTGCCAGCAGCACGGGACAGGGAATAGATACGCAGTATTTT
NA	NA	TRBV2	TRBJ2-3	CASRLPPSTDTQYF	TGTGCCAGCAGACTCCCACCTAGCACAGATACGCAGTATTTT
NA	NA	TRBV5-1	TRBJ1-2	CASSLAKGSPVYGYTF	TGCGCCAGCAGCTTGGCCAAAGGGAGCCCAGTCTATGGCTACACCTTC